The clone carrying this T cell receptor (beta chain) appeared a single time. Assay: immunoSEQ multiplex PCR; the TCRdb copy retains only in-frame clones and omits some. The sample yields fewer than 650,000 clones, roughly 79% seen once. This record belongs to a study of shared clonotypes between healthy human individuals. Germline trimming cut 0 bases from V and 4 bases from J; bases unmatched to any gene: 2. There are 16 residues in the CDR3. The germline V gene has CDR1 SGHDT and CDR2 YYEEEE. The chain recombines TRBV5-6 with TRBJ2-5; TRBD2 agrees at 14 bases. The sequenced sample consisted of PBMCs. The receptor comes from a woman between 40 and 50 years old in good health. Some clones in this sample may be carry-over from other donors' samples. CDR3 sequence: CASSLVTSGRVETQYF. CDR3 nucleotides: TGTGCCAGCAGCTTGGTGACTAGCGGGAGGGTAGAGACCCAGTACTTC. Based on the CDR3 plus reference TRBV5-6 and TRBJ2-5, the full variable domain is DAGVTQSPTHLIKTRGQQVTLRCSPKSGHDTVSWYQQALGQGPQFIFQYYEEEERQRGNFPDRFSGHQFPNYSSELNVNALLLGDSALYLCASSLVTSGRVETQYFGPGTRLLVL.